In this sample, the clone carrying this T cell receptor (beta chain) turned up many times. Its antigen is undetermined. This specimen belongs to a study of identical twins. Broader study findings: Out-of-frame alpha sequences common to twins were enriched for low generation probability. Within cord blood, abundant beta clonotypes carried fewer insertions, but memory repertoires showed no such trend.

A universal primer site was incorporated via template switching, and the cDNA contained unique molecular identifiers. TCRdb fed the 5' RACE reads into MiXCR, producing one record per CDR3 protein. The table has under 250,000 distinct CDR3 sequences, approximately 6.8% seen once. Each donor (without exception) was a healthy Caucasian. The sample also formed part of further work on yellow fever vaccine responses in identical twins.

The sequence came from a woman aged 18-29 years in good health. Sequenced sample: CD8+ T cells sorted from blood.

CDR3 in DNA: TGCGCCAGCAGCTTGGCCGCTAGCGGCAGTTACAATGAGCAGTTCTTC. Protein sequence: CASSLAASGSYNEQFF. V gene TRBV5-1 combines with J gene TRBJ2-1; TRBD2 agrees at 7 bases. V dropped 0 bases and J dropped 4; count of bases not matched to a gene: 7. Germline CDR1 is SGHRS and CDR2 is YFSETQ. The CDR3 extends over 16 amino acids.